The rows below give T cell receptor beta chains drawn from one sample of a study of beta chain features in type 1 diabetes. Assay: immunoSEQ multiplex PCR; the TCRdb copy retains only in-frame clones and omits some. The top ten hold around 0.022% of the sample, which has about 700,000 clones, about an eighth seen once. Sample: naive CD4+ T cells from blood. Receptors originate from a man aged 18 to 35 with type 1 diabetes. Both conserved end residues are part of each CDR3. The order of the fields is D gene, clone size, V gene, J gene, CDR3 DNA, CDR3 protein. D genes are given only for firm matches. Not every row has a clone size; where given, it reads once, few, many or a size class.

D: TRBD1; size: .; V: TRBV7-9; J: TRBJ1-2; DNA: TGTGCCAGCAGCCCCGGGACAGGGGTTTATGGCTACACCTTC; CDR3: CASSPGTGVYGYTF
D: .; size: few; V: TRBV5-1; J: TRBJ2-3; DNA: TGCGCCAGCAGCTTGGATTTGGGGGCATCAGATACGCAGTATTTT; CDR3: CASSLDLGASDTQYF
D: .; size: .; V: TRBV5-6; J: TRBJ2-5; DNA: TGTGCCAGCAGCAGTTGGGGAGAAGAGACCCAGTACTTC; CDR3: CASSSWGEETQYF
D: .; size: .; V: TRBV10-3; J: TRBJ1-5; DNA: TGTGCCATCAGCACCACGGGGGATCAGCCCCAGCATTTT; CDR3: CAISTTGDQPQHF
D: .; size: many; V: TRBV14; J: TRBJ2-6; DNA: TGTGCCAGCAGCCTTCTGGGGTCTGGGGCCAACGTCCTGACTTTC; CDR3: CASSLLGSGANVLTF
D: TRBD1; size: .; V: TRBV28; J: TRBJ1-5; DNA: TGTGCCAGCAGTTTTGACAGGGAGAAGCCCCAGCATTTT; CDR3: CASSFDREKPQHF
D: TRBD1; size: few; V: TRBV14; J: TRBJ1-1; DNA: TGTGCCAGCAGCTTACAGGGGGAGACTGAAGCTTTCTTT; CDR3: CASSLQGETEAFF
D: TRBD2; size: .; V: TRBV5-4; J: TRBJ2-1; DNA: TGTGCCAGCAGCTTGGGTGGGACTAGCGGCAATGAGCAGTTCTTC; CDR3: CASSLGGTSGNEQFF
D: .; size: .; V: TRBV9; J: TRBJ1-2; DNA: TGTGCCAGCAGAGCAACGGGACCGGGCTACACCTTC; CDR3: CASRATGPGYTF
D: .; size: few; V: TRBV7-6; J: TRBJ1-4; DNA: TGTGCCAGCAGCTCGAGTGGGGAAAAACTGTTTTTT; CDR3: CASSSSGEKLFF
D: TRBD2; size: .; V: TRBV6-1; J: TRBJ2-1; DNA: TGTGCCAGCAGTGAAGGGGGACTACCGGGGAATGAGCAGTTCTTC; CDR3: CASSEGGLPGNEQFF
D: .; size: .; V: TRBV9; J: TRBJ2-3; DNA: TGTGCCAGCAGCGTAGCGGGGGGCCTACTCCATACGCAGTATTTT; CDR3: CASSVAGGLLHTQYF
D: .; size: .; V: TRBV29-1; J: TRBJ1-2; DNA: TGCAGCGTTGAAGATCTCGGGGACTATGGCTACACCTTC; CDR3: CSVEDLGDYGYTF
D: .; size: few; V: TRBV18; J: TRBJ1-1; DNA: TGTGCCAGCTTAAAGGACAGATCGAACACTGAAGCTTTCTTT; CDR3: CASLKDRSNTEAFF
D: .; size: .; V: TRBV30; J: TRBJ1-3; DNA: TGTGCCTGGGACAGCTCCTCTGGAAACACCATATATTTT; CDR3: CAWDSSSGNTIYF
D: .; size: .; V: TRBV5-1; J: TRBJ2-6; DNA: TGCGCCAGCAGCCATTCCGCTTCAACAGGGTACTCTGGGGCCAACGTCCTGACTTTC; CDR3: CASSHSASTGYSGANVLTF
D: .; size: .; V: TRBV29-1; J: TRBJ2-1; DNA: TGCAGCGTCTGGAGGAACAATGAGCAGTTCTTC; CDR3: CSVWRNNEQFF
D: .; size: .; V: TRBV6-6; J: TRBJ2-1; DNA: TGTGCCAGCAGCACCAGGGATAATGAGCAGTTCTTC; CDR3: CASSTRDNEQFF
D: .; size: .; V: TRBV27; J: TRBJ2-7; DNA: TGTGCCAGCAGTTTAGGGATCCCCTACGAGCAGTACTTC; CDR3: CASSLGIPYEQYF
D: TRBD1; size: few; V: TRBV25-1; J: TRBJ1-4; DNA: TGTGCCAGCAGTAATCCAGGGGGGAGTGAAAAACTGTTTTTT; CDR3: CASSNPGGSEKLFF
D: .; size: few; V: TRBV20-1; J: TRBJ1-1; DNA: TGCAGTGCCAGAGGGGACACTGAAGCTTTCTTT; CDR3: CSARGDTEAFF
D: TRBD2; size: .; V: TRBV30; J: TRBJ2-3; DNA: TGTGCCTGGAGTAGCGGGGGCCGCACAGATACGCAGTATTTT; CDR3: CAWSSGGRTDTQYF
D: TRBD1; size: few; V: TRBV4-1; J: TRBJ2-7; DNA: TGCGCCAGCAGCCAAGAAAGGGTGACAGGGGGTACTGGGGAGCAGTACTTC; CDR3: CASSQERVTGGTGEQYF
D: TRBD2; size: .; V: TRBV11-2; J: TRBJ2-5; DNA: TGTGCCAGCAGCTCGCATCAGGGACTAGCGGGGGGGCCACGGGAGACCCAGTACTTC; CDR3: CASSSHQGLAGGPRETQYF
D: .; size: .; V: TRBV5-1; J: TRBJ2-2; DNA: TGCGCCAGCAGCGCCGGAGGGGGCCTGAACGGCGGGGAGCTGTTTTTT; CDR3: CASSAGGGLNGGELFF
D: .; size: .; V: TRBV27; J: TRBJ1-2; DNA: TGTGCCAGCAGGTGGCCCTCGGGCTATGGCTACACCTTC; CDR3: CASRWPSGYGYTF
D: .; size: few; V: TRBV29-1; J: TRBJ1-2; DNA: TGCAGCGTGTCTGCCGGGACCTCCCCCGGCGATGGCTACACCTTC; CDR3: CSVSAGTSPGDGYTF
D: .; size: .; V: TRBV27; J: TRBJ2-1; DNA: TGTGCCAGCAGTTGGGGCAGACACTCTAACAATGAGCAGTTCTTC; CDR3: CASSWGRHSNNEQFF
D: TRBD1; size: .; V: TRBV29-1; J: TRBJ1-1; DNA: TGCAGCGCCGAAGGGACAGGGAACCCTGAAGCTTTCTTT; CDR3: CSAEGTGNPEAFF
D: .; size: .; V: TRBV9; J: TRBJ1-6; DNA: TGTGCCAGCAGCGTGGACAGTACCTCAGGCGGGTCACCCCTCCACTTT; CDR3: CASSVDSTSGGSPLHF
D: .; size: few; V: TRBV28; J: TRBJ1-2; DNA: TGTGCCAGCAGATCGGGGGGTTACTATGGCTACACCTTC; CDR3: CASRSGGYYGYTF
D: TRBD1; size: .; V: TRBV9; J: TRBJ1-1; DNA: TGTGCCAGCAGCGCTCAACAGGGGGGTTACACTGAAGCTTTCTTT; CDR3: CASSAQQGGYTEAFF
D: .; size: .; V: TRBV27; J: TRBJ1-5; DNA: TGTGCCAGCAGTTTATCGGCAGGGTTCGGGCAGCCCCAGCATTTT; CDR3: CASSLSAGFGQPQHF
D: .; size: few; V: TRBV29-1; J: TRBJ2-1; DNA: TGCAGCGTTGACGGCCGTGTGGGGGCCGGAAGGAATGAGCAGTTCTTC; CDR3: CSVDGRVGAGRNEQFF
D: .; size: .; V: TRBV6-1; J: TRBJ2-3; DNA: TGTGCCAGCAGTGAAGAGGACCGATATCGGTATTTT; CDR3: CASSEEDRYRYF
D: TRBD2; size: .; V: TRBV5-1; J: TRBJ2-7; DNA: TGCGCCAGCAGCTTGGAGCGGGGTCTGAGCTCCTACGAGCAGTACTTC; CDR3: CASSLERGLSSYEQYF
D: .; size: few; V: TRBV10-1; J: TRBJ2-2; DNA: TGCGCCAGCAGCCACACTCTAAACACCGGGGAGCTGTTTTTT; CDR3: CASSHTLNTGELFF
D: TRBD1; size: .; V: TRBV10-3; J: TRBJ1-5; DNA: TGTGCCATCAGTCCGGGACAGGGTCGTCAGCCCCAGCATTTT; CDR3: CAISPGQGRQPQHF
D: .; size: .; V: TRBV4-1; J: TRBJ2-3; DNA: TGCGCCAGCAGCCAGCCGTCGACCTTCGGGGCCGCAGATACGCAGTATTTT; CDR3: CASSQPSTFGAADTQYF
D: TRBD2; size: few; V: TRBV11-2; J: TRBJ2-2; DNA: TGTGCCAGCAGCGCAGGTCCTAGCGGGGCCTACACCGGGGAGCTGTTTTTT; CDR3: CASSAGPSGAYTGELFF
D: .; size: .; V: TRBV6-1; J: TRBJ2-1; DNA: TGTGCCAGCAGCTCGGGAACGAATCACAATGAGCAGTTCTTC; CDR3: CASSSGTNHNEQFF
D: .; size: .; V: TRBV7-9; J: TRBJ1-1; DNA: TGTGCCAGCAGCTTTACCGCCTCAGGAACATTGGGAGCTTTCTTT; CDR3: CASSFTASGTLGAFF
D: .; size: .; V: TRBV5-1; J: TRBJ2-7; DNA: TGCGCCAGCAGCTTGGACCCGGCCGGGTGGCAGTACTTC; CDR3: CASSLDPAGWQYF
D: .; size: .; V: TRBV11-2; J: TRBJ1-2; DNA: TGTGCCAGCAGCTTAGAGATATTGGGAGCTTATGGCTACACCTTC; CDR3: CASSLEILGAYGYTF
D: TRBD1; size: few; V: TRBV4-2; J: TRBJ2-1; DNA: TGTGCCAGCAGCCAAGCCGGGACAGCTCCTGGGGGGCAGTTCTTC; CDR3: CASSQAGTAPGGQFF
D: .; size: few; V: TRBV25-1; J: TRBJ1-6; DNA: TGTGCCAGCAGTGCTGACGGGAATAATTCACCCCTCCACTTT; CDR3: CASSADGNNSPLHF
D: TRBD1; size: few; V: TRBV6-5; J: TRBJ1-5; DNA: TGTGCCAGCAGTTACTCCGGGACAGGGGATCAGCCCCAGCATTTT; CDR3: CASSYSGTGDQPQHF
D: TRBD2; size: few; V: TRBV11-3; J: TRBJ2-3; DNA: TGTGCCAGCAGCTTAACACACCGACTAGCGGGGGGCCGCACAGATACGCAGTATTTT; CDR3: CASSLTHRLAGGRTDTQYF
D: .; size: .; V: TRBV7-2; J: TRBJ2-3; DNA: TGTGCCAGCAGCTTAGTATCCGCGACTGATACGCAGTATTTT; CDR3: CASSLVSATDTQYF
D: TRBD1; size: .; V: TRBV6-1; J: TRBJ1-5; DNA: TGTGCCAGCAAACCTACAGGGGGTCCTAATCAGCCCCAGCATTTT; CDR3: CASKPTGGPNQPQHF
D: TRBD2; size: .; V: TRBV9; J: TRBJ2-7; DNA: TGTGCCAGCAGCCCCGGGACTAGCGGGGGGCCCTCCTACGAGCAGTACTTC; CDR3: CASSPGTSGGPSYEQYF
D: TRBD1; size: few; V: TRBV19; J: TRBJ2-1; DNA: TGTGCCAGTAGTATAGGGGACAGATACAATGAGCAGTTCTTC; CDR3: CASSIGDRYNEQFF
D: TRBD2; size: .; V: TRBV6-5; J: TRBJ2-3; DNA: TGTGCCAGCAGTTACTCGTGGAGGACTAGGGCAGATACGCAGTATTTT; CDR3: CASSYSWRTRADTQYF
D: TRBD1; size: few; V: TRBV4-1; J: TRBJ1-2; DNA: TGCGCCAGCAGCCAAATACAGGGGAACTATGGCTACACCTTC; CDR3: CASSQIQGNYGYTF
D: .; size: .; V: TRBV25-1; J: TRBJ1-2; DNA: TGTGCCAGCAGTGAGGTGGGAGGAGTGGGCTACACCTTC; CDR3: CASSEVGGVGYTF